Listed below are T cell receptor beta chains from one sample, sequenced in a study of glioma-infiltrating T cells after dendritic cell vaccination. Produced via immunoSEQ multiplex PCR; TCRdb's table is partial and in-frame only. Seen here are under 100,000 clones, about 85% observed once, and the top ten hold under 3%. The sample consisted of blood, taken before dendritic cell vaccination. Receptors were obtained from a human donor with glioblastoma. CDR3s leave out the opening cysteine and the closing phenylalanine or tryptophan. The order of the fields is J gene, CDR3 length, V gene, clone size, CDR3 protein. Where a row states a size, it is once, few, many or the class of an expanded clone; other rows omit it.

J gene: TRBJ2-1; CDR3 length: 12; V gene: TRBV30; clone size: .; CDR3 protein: AWSLLGNGNEQF
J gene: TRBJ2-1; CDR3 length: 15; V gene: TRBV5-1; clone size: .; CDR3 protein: ASTPSLGALTYNEQF
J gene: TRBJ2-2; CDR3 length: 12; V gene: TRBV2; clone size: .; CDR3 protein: ASSSSANTGELF
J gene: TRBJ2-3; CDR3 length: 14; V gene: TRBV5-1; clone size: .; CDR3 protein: ASSLGDFTSTDTQY
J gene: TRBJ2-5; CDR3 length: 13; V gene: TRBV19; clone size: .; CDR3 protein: ASSPLHRGRETQY
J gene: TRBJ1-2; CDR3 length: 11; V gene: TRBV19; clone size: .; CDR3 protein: ASAIQGEYGYT
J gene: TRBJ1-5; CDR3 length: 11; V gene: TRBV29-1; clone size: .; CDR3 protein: SVQGQFNQPQH
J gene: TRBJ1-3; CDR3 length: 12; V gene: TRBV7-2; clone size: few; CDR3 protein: ASSLRGSGNTIY
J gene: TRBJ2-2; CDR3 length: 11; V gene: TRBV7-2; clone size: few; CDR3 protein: ASRSLNTGELF
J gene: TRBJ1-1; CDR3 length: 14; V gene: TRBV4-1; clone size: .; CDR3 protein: ASSQDVGQTNTEAF
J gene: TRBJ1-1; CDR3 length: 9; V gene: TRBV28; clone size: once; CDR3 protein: AIHRGGEAF
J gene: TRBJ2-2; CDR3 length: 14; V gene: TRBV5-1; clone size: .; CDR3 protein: ASSGTSGVNTGELF
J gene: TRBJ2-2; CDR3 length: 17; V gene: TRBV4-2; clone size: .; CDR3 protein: ASSLRRFSSGGQAGELF
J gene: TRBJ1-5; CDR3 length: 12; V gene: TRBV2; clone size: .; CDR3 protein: ASSGGTANQPQH
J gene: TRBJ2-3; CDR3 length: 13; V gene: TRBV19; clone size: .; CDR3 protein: ASSLLAGGADTQY
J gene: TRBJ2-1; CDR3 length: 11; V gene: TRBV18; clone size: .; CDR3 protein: ASSPTSGGEQF
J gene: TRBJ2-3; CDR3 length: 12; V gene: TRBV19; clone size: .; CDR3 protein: ATLGRGRTDTQY
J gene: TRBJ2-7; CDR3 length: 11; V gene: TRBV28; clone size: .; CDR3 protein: ASSFAGPYEQY
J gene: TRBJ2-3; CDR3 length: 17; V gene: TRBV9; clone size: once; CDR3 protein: ASSKRSGTSGQDRDTQY
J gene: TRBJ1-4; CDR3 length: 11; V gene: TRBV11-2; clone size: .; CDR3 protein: ASRRGLNEKLF
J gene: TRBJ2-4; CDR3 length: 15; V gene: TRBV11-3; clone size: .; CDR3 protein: ASSSGVAGGLANIQY
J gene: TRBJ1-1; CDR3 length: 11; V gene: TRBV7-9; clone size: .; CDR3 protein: ASSPTGQIEAF
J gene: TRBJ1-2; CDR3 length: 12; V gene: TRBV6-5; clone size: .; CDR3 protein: ASSETTGNYGYT
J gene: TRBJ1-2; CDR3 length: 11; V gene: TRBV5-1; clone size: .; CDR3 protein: ASSLTGGDGYT
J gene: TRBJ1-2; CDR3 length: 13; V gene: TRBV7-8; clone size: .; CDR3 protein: ASTFGTGENYGYT
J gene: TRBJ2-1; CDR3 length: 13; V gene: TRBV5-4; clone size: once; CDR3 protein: ASSLGLGGYNEQF